A selection of T cell receptor beta chains follows, all from one sample in a study of OX40 agonist ivuxolimab in advanced cancers. Profiled with immunoSEQ multiplex PCR; TCRdb holds only in-frame clones, not every one. The sample lists about 36,000 clones; over 65% were seen once. This specimen was CD4+ or CD8+ T cells sorted from blood, taken in a trial of the OX40 agonist ivuxolimab. The receptors derive from an adult with an advanced solid tumor such as melanoma, head and neck, liver or kidney cancer. CDR3s leave out the opening cysteine and the closing phenylalanine or tryptophan. Fields, in order: V gene, CDR3 length, J gene, CDR3 protein.

TRBV9	13	TRBJ2-3	ASSVAVVETDTQY
TRBV27	15	TRBJ2-3	ASSGTGGAVGTDTQY
TRBV27	11	TRBJ2-7	ASSFLAGSEQY
TRBV28	15	TRBJ2-2	ASSGSTSTKFTGELF
TRBV27	13	TRBJ2-7	ASTKSRGAPYEQY
TRBV29-1	12	TRBJ2-1	SVRQSPFYNEQF
TRBV9	14	TRBJ2-1	ASSKTSGSPYNEQF
TRBV27	11	TRBJ2-7	ASSLFQGYEQY
TRBV6-6	11	TRBJ1-6	ASSYLGNWPLH
TRBV28	15	TRBJ1-1	ASSLYFGASMNTEAF
TRBV7-9	14	TRBJ2-1	ASSSRTGPLYNEQF
TRBV27	13	TRBJ2-2	ASSLIGGIAGELF
TRBV9	14	TRBJ2-1	ASSVDQLAGTYEQF
TRBV27	11	TRBJ2-4	ASRGQGEDIQY
TRBV10-2	11	TRBJ2-1	ASSDVLGGEQF
TRBV6-5	11	TRBJ1-4	ASSYAGDEKLF
TRBV19	11	TRBJ2-1	ASSFGTDNEQF
TRBV6-4	11	TRBJ2-7	ARSLAGPDEQY
TRBV2	11	TRBJ1-6	ASSDRGNSPLH
TRBV4-1	12	TRBJ2-2	ASSTGLLTGELF
TRBV28	12	TRBJ2-5	ASNPDRERETQY
TRBV7-9	12	TRBJ2-5	ASSQSGPQEIQY
TRBV7-6	15	TRBJ1-1	ASSLNSEGLMNTEAF
TRBV7-9	13	TRBJ2-1	ASSPEYNTYNEQF
TRBV11-2	12	TRBJ2-7	ASSLVGGAGEQY
TRBV4-1	13	TRBJ2-1	ASSRGLAGAYEQF
TRBV28	12	TRBJ2-7	ASNGGSPTGEQY
TRBV19	12	TRBJ2-7	ASSIVASSYEQY
TRBV7-9	15	TRBJ2-5	ASSYTPLAGGPVTQY
TRBV5-6	9	TRBJ2-1	ASSLASEQF
TRBV10-2	12	TRBJ2-7	AIRPGGGSYEQY
TRBV4-3	12	TRBJ2-3	ASSPYLVEDTQY
TRBV7-9	11	TRBJ1-1	ASSLSQGTEAF
TRBV2	11	TRBJ2-7	ASSDWGTYEQY
TRBV27	14	TRBJ2-3	ASSLGSGRHTDTQY
TRBV9	12	TRBJ2-7	ASSVGGPSYEQY
TRBV6-5	10	TRBJ1-1	ASSYRAPEAF
TRBV7-6	12	TRBJ2-7	ASSQGPVGYEQY
TRBV21-1	15	TRBJ2-1	ASSKGREGEAYNEQF
TRBV10-2	12	TRBJ2-5	ASSDPPHPVPQY
TRBV28	13	TRBJ2-7	ASSTTGGFGDEQY
TRBV5-5	10	TRBJ1-1	ASTAGYTEAF
TRBV30	10	TRBJ2-1	AQEGLMDEQF
TRBV7-2	11	TRBJ1-1	ASSLGQKTEAF
TRBV6-6	13	TRBJ1-3	ASRMGLGSGNTIY
TRBV5-5	11	TRBJ1-1	ASSRHLNTEAF
TRBV7-9	14	TRBJ2-7	ASSPLGQGAFYEQY
TRBV2	12	TRBJ2-7	ASSPGTGDYEQY
TRBV6-6	13	TRBJ1-4	ASSYSTETRGKLF
TRBV27	13	TRBJ1-3	ASSLGAFSGNTIY
TRBV5-4	13	TRBJ1-2	ASSLDSFTNYGYT
TRBV5-4	12	TRBJ1-6	ASSQDRVGSPLH
TRBV29-1	10	TRBJ1-2	SVVRGTAGYT